These 20 T cell receptor beta chains share one sample of origin, sequenced in a study of shared clonotypes between healthy human individuals. Some clones are missing from TCRdb's copy, which holds only in-frame ones; the method was immunoSEQ multiplex PCR. The sample contains some 1,600,000 clones, approximately 98% of which appear only once. The material sequenced was naive CD4+ T cells sorted from blood. Stated subset: CD45RA+ positively selected. These receptors were collected from a man aged 30 to 45 in good health.

The chain uses TRBV20-1 and TRBJ1-2, with D perhaps TRBD1 (5 bases). Germline V gene sequence: CDR1 DFQATT, CDR2 SNEGSKA (reference sequence). The V end was cut by 5 bases, the J end by 8 bases, with 12 bases between. The CDR3 length is 11 residues. The CDR3 DNA sequence: TGCAGTGCTTATCAGGGCTACGGCTACACCTTC. Translation gives CSAYQGYGYTF.

On this clone itself: The sample carries other DNA sequences with the same CDR3. The chain links TRBV7-9 to TRBJ2-1; D uncertain. Germline V gene sequence: CDR1 SEHNR, CDR2 FQNEAQ (reference sequence). V was trimmed by 5 bases and J by 7 bases, leaving 6 bases between them. The CDR3 loop spans 11 amino acids. The chain's CDR3 is CASSPSNEQFF. In DNA form, the CDR3 reads TGTGCCAGCAGCCCCTCTAATGAGCAGTTCTTC.

The rearrangement links TRBV18 to TRBJ2-1, with D unclear. V was trimmed by 0 bases and J by 0 bases, leaving 12 bases between them. Per germline, CDR1 KGHSH and CDR2 LQKENI. CDR3 length: 17 residues. Here the CDR3 reads CASSPPSQLSSYNEQFF. Here the CDR3 DNA reads TGTGCCAGCTCACCACCGTCACAGTTGAGCTCCTACAATGAGCAGTTCTTC.

The CDR3 is CASGRRGHYEKLFF. In DNA form, the CDR3 reads TGTGCCAGCGGCCGGCGGGGCCACTATGAAAAACTGTTTTTT. The rearrangement joins TRBV6-6 to TRBJ1-4; TRBD1 is a possible D gene (5 bases). CDR1 and CDR2 (germline): MNHNY, SVGAGI (reference sequence). The CDR3 loop spans 14 amino acids. V lost 8 bases and J lost 6, with 16 bases in between.

The chain links TRBV21-1 to TRBJ2-1; the D call of TRBD2 is as the table states it, not checked on the DNA. TRBV21-1 is shown as a pseudogene. The CDR3 spans 19 residues. The CDR3 sequence: CASSKEGASGVLSYNEQFF. CDR3 coding DNA: TGTGCCAGCAGCAAAGAGGGAGCTAGCGGGGTACTAAGCTACAATGAGCAGTTCTTC.

The J gene is TRBJ2-7, the V gene TRBV5-5; D call uncertain. Trimming shortened V by 5 bases and J by 4 bases, and 19 bases separated the two germline ends. The CDR3 contains 15 residues. In germline, CDR1 is SGHKS, CDR2 YYEKEE (reference sequence). The CDR3 nucleotides read TGTGCCAGCAGTTCCTTAAAGGGCTACTCGTACGAGCAGTACTTC. Its protein is CASSSLKGYSYEQYF.

The genes are TRBV5-1 and TRBJ1-1; 10 bases map to TRBD1. CDR3 length equals 14 residues. Germline loops: CDR1 SGHRS, CDR2 YFSETQ. After removal of 3 bases from V and 6 bases from J, the junction contained 5 bases not matched to a gene. In nucleotides, the CDR3 is TGCGCCAGCAGCTCGGGACAGGGGCGGCCTGAAGCTTTCTTT. It specifies CASSSGQGRPEAFF.

The chain is built from TRBV9 and TRBJ2-7; 12 bases agree with TRBD2. Germline CDR1 SGDLS, CDR2 YYNGEE. Germline trimming cut 0 bases from V and 6 bases from J; bases unmatched to any gene: 13. This CDR3 contains 18 residues. DNA for the CDR3: TGTGCCAGCAGCGTAGGCTCCCGGCTAGCGGGAGGGCCCCTCGAGCAGTACTTC. Translated: CASSVGSRLAGGPLEQYF.

This chain connects TRBV10-2 to TRBJ1-2; tentative D call: TRBD1 (5 bases). The V gene's germline CDR1 is WSHSY and CDR2 SAAADI. The CDR3 has 12 residues. V dropped 6 bases and J dropped 4 bases, with 9 bases sitting between them. The CDR3, as DNA: TGCGCCAGCAGGACAGAGCGCTATGGCTACACCTTC. Protein sequence: CASRTERYGYTF.

The chain carries TRBV4-2 and TRBJ2-3; D gene uncertain. Trimming took off 4 bases at V and 2 bases at J, with 19 bases between the two ends. Germline CDR1 LGHNA, CDR2 YNFKEQ. The CDR3 sequence is 17 residues long. The CDR3 DNA follows: TGTGCCAGCAGCCCCGAAGTGGCTAGACCTTCCACAGATACGCAGTATTTT. It codes for CASSPEVARPSTDTQYF.

This chain links TRBV6-5 with TRBJ1-4; D ambiguous. The CDR3 length is 12 residues. Trimming left V 6 bases short and J 6 bases short, with 8 bases between. The V gene's germline CDR1 is MNHEY and CDR2 SVGAGI. CDR3 sequence reads: CASSRGDEKLFF. DNA for the CDR3: TGTGCCAGCAGCCGTGGGGATGAAAAACTGTTTTTT.

This sequence joins TRBV14 and TRBJ2-5; the match to TRBD2 covers 13 bases. Per the germline V gene, CDR1 is SGHDN and CDR2 is FVKESK. The length of the CDR3 is 16 residues. After removal of 4 bases from V and 1 base from J, the junction contained 3 bases not matched to a gene. CDR3 sequence reads: CASSRTSGRGQETQYF. The CDR3 DNA sequence: TGTGCCAGCAGCCGAACTAGCGGGAGGGGCCAAGAGACCCAGTACTTC.

The J gene is TRBJ2-1, the V gene TRBV9; D is uncertain. Trimming took off 0 bases at V and 5 bases at J, with 18 bases between the two ends. The CDR3 is made up of 17 amino acids. The germline CDR1 and CDR2 sequences are SGDLS and YYNGEE. This CDR3 reads CASSVEFELRPNNEQFF. CDR3 nucleotides: TGTGCCAGCAGCGTAGAATTTGAGTTGAGACCAAACAATGAGCAGTTCTTC.

The rearrangement joins TRBV7-2 to TRBJ2-7, with 14 bases matching TRBD2. Germline CDR1 is SGHTA and CDR2 is FQGNSA. The CDR3 consists of 17 residues. V shed 6 bases and J 7 bases; nucleotides not matched to a gene: 14. The CDR3: CASSRPGLAGAVGEQYF. The CDR3 DNA reads as TGTGCCAGCAGTCGACCGGGACTAGCGGGAGCCGTGGGGGAGCAGTACTTC. Drawing the rest from reference TRBV7-2 and TRBJ2-7, the complete variable domain is GAGVSQSPSNKVTEKGKDVELRCDPISGHTALYWYRQSLGQGLEFLIYFQGNSAPDKSGLPSDRFSAERTGGSVSTLTIQRTQQEDSAVYLCASSRPGLAGAVGEQYFGPGTRLTVT.

The chain uses TRBV11-2 and TRBJ2-7; D is uncertain. The length of the CDR3 is 14 residues. Germline V gene sequence: CDR1 SGHAT, CDR2 FQNNGV. V was pared by 5 bases and J by 3 bases, with 14 bases between. The CDR3 coding sequence is TGTGCCAGCAGCCGAAATGATGGCGGCTACGAGCAGTACTTC. Translating it yields CASSRNDGGYEQYF. The entire variable domain, with the rest obtained from reference TRBV11-2 and TRBJ2-7, is as follows: EAGVAQSPRYKIIEKRQSVAFWCNPISGHATLYWYQQILGQGPKLLIQFQNNGVVDDSQLPKDRFSAERLKGVDSTLKIQPAKLEDSAVYLCASSRNDGGYEQYFGPGTRLTVT.

The chain uses TRBV15 and TRBJ2-1, with TRBD2 matching over 10 bases. CDR1 and CDR2 from the germline V gene are LNHNV and YYDKDF (reference sequence). The CDR3 spans 18 residues. With 0 bases clipped from V and 6 bases from J, the junction kept 11 bases outside the gene matches. The CDR3 reads CATSREAASGSIINEQFF. Written as DNA, the CDR3 is TGTGCCACCAGCAGAGAAGCGGCTAGCGGGAGTATTATCAATGAGCAGTTCTTC.

CDR3 in DNA: TGCGCCAGCAGCCCTGAGGACAGCGCTTGGCGTTGGTACTTC. Its protein product is CASSPEDSAWRWYF. The chain links TRBV5-1 to TRBJ2-7, with D possibly matching TRBD1 (6 bases). The germline V gene has CDR1 SGHRS and CDR2 YFSETQ. The ends were cut back, 4 bases at V and 12 bases at J, with 23 bases in the middle. The CDR3 consists of 14 residues.

This clone was seen just once. This sequence joins TRBV9 and TRBJ2-7; 8 bases align to TRBD1. Germline V gene sequence: CDR1 SGDLS, CDR2 YYNGEE. The J segment lost 2 bases and the V segment lost 3 bases, leaving 10 bases of the junction unmatched. The CDR3 is 16 residues long. The CDR3 spells CASSALTGGLPYEQYF. The CDR3, as DNA: TGTGCCAGCAGCGCCCTCACAGGGGGACTTCCCTACGAGCAGTACTTC. The whole variable domain, remainder taken from reference TRBV9 and TRBJ2-7, is DSGVTQTPKHLITATGQRVTLRCSPRSGDLSVYWYQQSLDQGLQFLIQYYNGEERAKGNILERFSAQQFPDLHSELNLSSLELGDSALYFCASSALTGGLPYEQYFGPGTRLTVT.

The chain joins TRBV5-4 to TRBJ2-1; 13 nucleotides agree with TRBD2. The CDR3 is made up of 17 amino acids. V gave up 5 bases and J gave up 1 base; unmatched junction bases: 6. The V gene's germline CDR1 is SGHNT and CDR2 YYREEE (reference sequence). CDR3 nucleotide sequence: TGTGCCAGCAGTTGGACTAGCGGGAGTGGGTCCTACAATGAGCAGTTCTTC. Translation gives CASSWTSGSGSYNEQFF. The full variable domain, rest sourced from reference TRBV5-4 and TRBJ2-1, is ETGVTQSPTHLIKTRGQQVTLRCSSQSGHNTVSWYQQALGQGPQFIFQYYREEENGRGNFPPRFSGLQFPNYSSELNVNALELDDSALYLCASSWTSGSGSYNEQFFGPGTRLTVL.

This sequence joins TRBV9 and TRBJ2-3, with TRBD2 matching over 8 bases. The CDR3 loop spans 15 amino acids. Germline lookup yields CDR1 SGDLS and CDR2 YYNGEE. V shed 0 bases, J shed 2 bases, and the junction held 2 bases outside the gene matches. Here the CDR3 DNA reads TGTGCCAGCAGCGTAGAACTAGCGGTCACAGATACGCAGTATTTT. Residues: CASSVELAVTDTQYF. The full variable domain, in which reference TRBV9 and TRBJ2-3 provide the parts outside the CDR3, is DSGVTQTPKHLITATGQRVTLRCSPRSGDLSVYWYQQSLDQGLQFLIQYYNGEERAKGNILERFSAQQFPDLHSELNLSSLELGDSALYFCASSVELAVTDTQYFGPGTRLTVL.